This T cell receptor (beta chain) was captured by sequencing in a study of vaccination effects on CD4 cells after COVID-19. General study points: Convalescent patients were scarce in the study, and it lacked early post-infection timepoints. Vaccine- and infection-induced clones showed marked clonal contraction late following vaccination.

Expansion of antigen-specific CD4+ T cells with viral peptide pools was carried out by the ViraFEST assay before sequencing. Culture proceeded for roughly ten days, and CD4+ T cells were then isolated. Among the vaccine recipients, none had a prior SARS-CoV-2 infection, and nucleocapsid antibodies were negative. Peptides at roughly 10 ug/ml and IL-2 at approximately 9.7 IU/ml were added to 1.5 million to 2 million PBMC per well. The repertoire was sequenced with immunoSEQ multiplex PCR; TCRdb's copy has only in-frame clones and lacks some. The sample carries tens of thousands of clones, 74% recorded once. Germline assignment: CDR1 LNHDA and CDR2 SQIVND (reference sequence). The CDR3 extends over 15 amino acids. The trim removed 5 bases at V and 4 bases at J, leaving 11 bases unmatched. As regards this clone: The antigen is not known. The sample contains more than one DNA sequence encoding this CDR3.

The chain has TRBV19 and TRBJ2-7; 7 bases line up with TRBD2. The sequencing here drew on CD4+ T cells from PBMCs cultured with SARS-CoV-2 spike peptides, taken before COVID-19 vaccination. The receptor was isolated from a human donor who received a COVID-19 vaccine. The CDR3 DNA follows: TGTGCCAGTAGTCGTTACCGGGACTACCAATACGAGCAGTACTTC. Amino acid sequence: CASSRYRDYQYEQYF.